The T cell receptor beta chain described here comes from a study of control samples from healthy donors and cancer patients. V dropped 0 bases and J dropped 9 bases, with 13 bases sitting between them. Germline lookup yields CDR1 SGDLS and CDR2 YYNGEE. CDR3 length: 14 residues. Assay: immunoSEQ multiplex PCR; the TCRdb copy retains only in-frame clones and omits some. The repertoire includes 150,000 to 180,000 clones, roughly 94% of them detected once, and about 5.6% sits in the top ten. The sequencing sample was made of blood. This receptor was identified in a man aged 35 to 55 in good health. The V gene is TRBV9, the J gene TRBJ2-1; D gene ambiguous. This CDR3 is CASSVVSSSPEQFF. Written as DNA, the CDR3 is TGTGCCAGCAGCGTAGTATCCAGCTCCCCTGAGCAGTTCTTC.